A selection of T cell receptor beta chains follows, all from one sample in a study of regulatory T cells in long-lasting Graves disease. One entry per CDR3 protein, called by TCRdb with MiXCR from the multiplex PCR reads. This sample has approximately 460,000 distinct CDR3 sequences; about 15% occur once, and the top ten carry about 10%. These data also featured in a second study, about T cells in Graves' hyperthyroidism and ophthalmopathy.

Specimen: peripheral blood mononuclear cells (PBMCs), collected at new diagnosis, from a patient treated with antithyroid drugs. Source of these receptors: a woman aged 25-40 years with Graves disease. The CDR3 runs from the conserved cysteine through the conserved F or W. Size is stated for part of the rows, as once, few or many counts, or as a class when the clone is expanded.

>many|TRBV6-1|TRBJ2-7
CASSENTGRYF
>.|TRBV27|TRBJ2-7
CASRGGGNDEQYF
>.|TRBV13|TRBJ2-7
CASSLPGGSSYEQYF
>.|TRBV20-1|TRBJ2-7
CSARDGGRGPYEQYF
>many|TRBV6-4|TRBJ2-3
CASSDSTAGVGGDTQYF
>many|TRBV6-1|TRBJ1-5
CASMQRGGASNQPQHF
>.|TRBV24-1|TRBJ2-2
CATSDPGTDNPTGELFF
>many|TRBV7-8|TRBJ1-1
CASSLGPRTANTEAFF
>once|TRBV6-5|TRBJ1-3
CASSYSRQRSGNTIYF
>.|TRBV19|TRBJ1-5
CASSIYRHQPQHF
>many|TRBV4-3|TRBJ2-3
CASSRRGRSTSTDTQYF
>.|TRBV7-3|TRBJ2-2
CASSTTGLAGGPAGELFF
>many|TRBV28|TRBJ2-5
CASSFVPPWGTQYF
>.|TRBV7-9|TRBJ2-7
CASSLVYVYEQYF
>many|TRBV20-1|TRBJ1-5
CSAPTGDSQPQHF
>.|TRBV12-3/TRBV12-4|.
CASSSRSGWTQYF
>once|TRBV28|TRBJ2-7
CASSQRGGSNYEQYF
>once|TRBV15|TRBJ1-2
CATPRALYGYTF
>many|TRBV6-1|TRBJ2-4
CASAPGEGGGTF
>.|TRBV29-1|TRBJ1-2
CSVLGEYYGYTF
>many|TRBV6-2/TRBV6-3|TRBJ2-7
CASSYSIGGGSYEQYF
>many|TRBV20-1|TRBJ2-1
CSAQTRSGPNYNEQFF
>few|TRBV10-3|TRBJ2-3
CAISESDRAAQYF
>few|TRBV7-9|TRBJ2-7
CASSTSSASYEQYF
>.|TRBV19|TRBJ2-7
CASSIPGTGKHEQYF
>few|TRBV29-1|TRBJ2-5
CSVVLYSGQETQYF
>many|TRBV19|TRBJ2-1
CASSRWNEQFF
>many|TRBV29-1|TRBJ1-1
CSVPVLTPLNTEAFF
>many|TRBV3-1|TRBJ2-7
CASSRLAGESREQYF
>many|TRBV27|TRBJ2-7
CASSFPDRSYHSYEQYF
>many|TRBV6-9|TRBJ2-7
CASSSKGGTGFYEQYF
>few|TRBV28|TRBJ2-4
CASLRGFGADIQYF
>many|TRBV4-1|TRBJ2-3
CASSQLLQNTDTQYF
>.|TRBV27|TRBJ2-1
CASSPQSHEQFF
>many|TRBV2|TRBJ2-3
CASSEAGGDTQYF
>many|TRBV30|TRBJ2-2
CAWSIGATNTGELFF
>few|TRBV20-1|TRBJ2-3
CSAKGQNTDTQYF
>.|TRBV20-1|TRBJ2-4
CSARDLTGQGRGKNIQYF
>few|TRBV6-4|TRBJ2-2
CASRDYTGELFF